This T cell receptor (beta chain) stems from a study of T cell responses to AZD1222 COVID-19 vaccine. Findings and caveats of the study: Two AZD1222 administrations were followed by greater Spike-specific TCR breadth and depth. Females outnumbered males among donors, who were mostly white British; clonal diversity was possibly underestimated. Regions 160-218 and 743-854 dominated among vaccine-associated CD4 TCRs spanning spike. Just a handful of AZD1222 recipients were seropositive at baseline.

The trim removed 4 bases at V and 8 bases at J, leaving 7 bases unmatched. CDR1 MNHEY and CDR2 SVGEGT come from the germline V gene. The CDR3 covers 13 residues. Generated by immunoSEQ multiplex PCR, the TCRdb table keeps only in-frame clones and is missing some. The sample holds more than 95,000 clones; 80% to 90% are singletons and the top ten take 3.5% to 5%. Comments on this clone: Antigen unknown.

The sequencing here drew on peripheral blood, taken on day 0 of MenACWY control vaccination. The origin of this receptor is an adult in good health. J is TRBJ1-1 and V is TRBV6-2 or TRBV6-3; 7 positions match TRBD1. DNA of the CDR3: TGTGCCAGCAGTTGGCGACAGGGAGGAGAAGCTTTCTTT. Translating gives CASSWRQGGEAFF.